Listed here are 17 T cell receptor beta chains from one sample, sequenced in a study of blood T cell repertoires in COVID-19. TCRdb keeps only in-frame clones here, not all; method: immunoSEQ multiplex PCR. The repertoire includes under 200,000 clones, about 82% of them detected once, and 0.8% to 0.95% sits in the top ten. Sample: peripheral blood. Receptors originate from a man aged 55-75 years with COVID-19, enrolled during active disease.

The gene calls are TRBV27 and TRBJ1-1, with TRBD1 identical over 8 bases. This CDR3 is built from 15 residues. V lost 3 bases and J lost 1; bases outside the gene matches: 4. Per germline, CDR1 MNHEY and CDR2 SMNVEV (reference sequence). CDR3 DNA sequence: TGTGCCAGCAGTTTGATTGGACAGGGGAACACTGAAGCTTTCTTT. Its protein is CASSLIGQGNTEAFF.

V gene TRBV9 combines with J gene TRBJ2-1; 8 bases map to TRBD2. The germline CDR1 and CDR2 sequences are SGDLS and YYNGEE. With 3 bases clipped from V and 6 bases from J, the junction kept 8 bases outside the gene matches. The CDR3 length is 15 residues. The CDR3 sequence is CASSASSGSGNEQFF. The DNA for the CDR3 is TGTGCCAGCAGCGCATCGAGCGGGAGTGGCAATGAGCAGTTCTTC.

V and J are TRBV5-1 and TRBJ1-2; 7 nucleotides line up with TRBD1. The trim removed 2 bases at V and 5 bases at J, leaving 6 bases unmatched. CDR1 is SGHRS, CDR2 YFSETQ, per germline. The length of the CDR3 is 14 residues. The CDR3 is CASSLGTARYGYTF. The CDR3 region has the DNA TGCGCCAGCAGCTTAGGGACAGCAAGGTATGGCTACACCTTC.

The chain has TRBV5-4 and TRBJ1-4; weak D call: TRBD1 (5 bases). The V and J ends lost 0 bases and 4 bases respectively, with 13 bases between them. The CDR3 covers 16 residues. The germline CDR1 and CDR2 sequences are SGHNT and YYREEE (reference sequence). Here the CDR3 reads CASSLDPGINNEKLFF. The CDR3 DNA reads as TGTGCCAGCAGCTTGGATCCAGGGATTAATAATGAAAAACTGTTTTTT.

This rearrangement joins TRBV19 to TRBJ1-6, with D unclear. CDR1 and CDR2 (germline): LNHDA, SQIVND (reference sequence). The germline V and J ends were trimmed by 2 bases and 7 bases, with 6 bases remaining between them. The CDR3 totals 13 residues. The CDR3 DNA reads TGTGCCAGTAGTATAAGCAACAATTCACCCCTCCACTTT. This gives the protein CASSISNNSPLHF. Full variable domain (outside the CDR3, taken from reference TRBV19 and TRBJ1-6): DGGITQSPKYLFRKEGQNVTLSCEQNLNHDAMYWYRQDPGQGLRLIYYSQIVNDFQKGDIAEGYSVSREKKESFPLTVTSAQKNPTAFYLCASSISNNSPLHFGNGTRLTVT.

V and J are TRBV7-3 and TRBJ1-5, with 11 bases lining up with TRBD1. The ends lost 9 bases at V and 6 bases at J; junction bases unmatched: 7. From germline, CDR1 is SGHTA and CDR2 FQGTGA. The CDR3 loop spans 14 amino acids. In DNA, the CDR3 is TGTGCCAGGGACAGGGGGCCCCCAGGTCAGCCCCAGCATTTT. This encodes CARDRGPPGQPQHF.

This chain uses TRBV4-3 with TRBJ2-3, with D hard to call. This CDR3 is built from 15 residues. Germline V lookup: CDR1 LGHNA, CDR2 YSLEER. V was pared by 1 base and J by 1 base, with 9 bases between. CDR3 residues: CASSQGLQGTDTQYF. The CDR3 coding sequence is TGCGCCAGCAGCCAAGGTCTCCAGGGCACAGATACGCAGTATTTT.

This chain uses TRBV12-3 or TRBV12-4 with TRBJ1-1; D call uncertain. This CDR3 region has 13 residues. Trimming took 3 bases from V and 0 from J, leaving 5 bases between them. The CDR3 nucleotides read TGTGCCAGCAGTTTGCGGATGAACACTGAAGCTTTCTTT. Translating gives CASSLRMNTEAFF.

This clone was observed a handful of times. The chain employs TRBV10-3 and TRBJ1-1, with TRBD1 matching over 7 bases. The CDR3 has 14 residues. The trim removed 10 bases at V and 0 bases at J, leaving 8 bases unmatched. CDR1 is ENHRY and CDR2 is SYGVKD in the germline V gene. The CDR3 DNA reads as TGTGCCACAGGGGACAGAGTTCTGAACACTGAAGCTTTCTTT. Protein: CATGDRVLNTEAFF.

The gene calls are TRBV5-4 and TRBJ2-5, with 12 bases fitting TRBD2. CDR3 length equals 14 residues. With V trimmed by 9 bases and J by 5 bases, 8 bases remained unmatched. In germline, CDR1 is SGHNT, CDR2 YYREEE (reference sequence). This chain's CDR3 is CATSSGRGRETQYF. The CDR3 region has the DNA TGTGCCACATCTAGCGGGAGGGGGAGGGAGACCCAGTACTTC.

The chain employs TRBV4-1 and TRBJ2-5; a weak D match, TRBD1 (5 bases). The V end lost 1 base, the J end lost 2 bases, and 8 bases lay between the germline ends. Germline V gene lookup returns CDR1 MGHRA and CDR2 YSYEKL. This CDR3 has 14 amino acids. The CDR3 region has the DNA TGCGCCAGCAGCCAAGGGGCAGGGCAAGAGACCCAGTACTTC. Encoded protein: CASSQGAGQETQYF.

This clone was seen a single time. In DNA, the CDR3 is TGTGCCAGCAGGGCGGGACGGGTTGGCAATCAGCCCCAGCATTTT. Translation gives CASRAGRVGNQPQHF. The chain couples TRBV5-8 to TRBJ1-5; TRBD1 might be the D (5 bases). CDR1 is SGHTS and CDR2 is YDEGEE in the germline V gene. V lost 5 bases to trimming and J lost 2 bases, with 14 bases between them. CDR3 size: 15 residues. Full variable domain (outside the CDR3, taken from reference TRBV5-8 and TRBJ1-5): EAGVTQSPTHLIKTRGQQATLRCSPISGHTSVYWYQQALGLGLQFLLWYDEGEERNRGNFPPRFSGRQFPNYSSELNVNALELEDSALYLCASRAGRVGNQPQHFGDGTRLSIL.

This clone was detected only a few times. Other DNA sequences within the sample encode an identical CDR3. This chain uses TRBV5-1 with TRBJ2-5; 13 bases agree with TRBD2. The length of the CDR3 is 17 residues. Germline loops: CDR1 SGHRS, CDR2 YFSETQ. V was clipped by 0 bases and J by 1 base; unmatched bases: 3. The CDR3 spells CASSLALAGGPQETQYF. CDR3 nucleotide sequence: TGCGCCAGCAGCTTGGCACTAGCGGGAGGGCCCCAAGAGACCCAGTACTTC.

This chain connects TRBV28 to TRBJ1-5; 9 bases are a match to TRBD1. The germline V gene encodes CDR1 MDHEN and CDR2 SYDVKM. The V segment lost 5 bases and the J segment 0 bases; nucleotides outside the gene matches: 8. The CDR3 sequence is 17 residues long. DNA of the CDR3: TGTGCCAGCAGTCCGATCGGGACAGGGACTAGCAATCAGCCCCAGCATTTT. Amino acids: CASSPIGTGTSNQPQHF.

The CDR3 region has the DNA TGTGCCATCAGTGCACCCTTTCAGGGGAAAGCTTTCTTT. It translates to CAISAPFQGKAFF. The rearrangement joins TRBV10-3 to TRBJ1-1; D is possibly TRBD1 (6 bases). Between the trimmed V and J ends, which lost 4 bases and 9 bases, there was a span of 15 bases. Germline CDR1 ENHRY, CDR2 SYGVKD. This CDR3 is 13 amino acids long.

This clone was detected only a few times. The J gene is TRBJ2-5, the V gene TRBV15, with 9 bases identical to TRBD1. V was clipped by 1 base and J by 5 bases; unmatched bases: 8. Germline V CDR1 and CDR2: LNHNV, YYDKDF (reference sequence). This CDR3 contains 16 residues. The CDR3 DNA sequence: TGTGCCACCAGCAGAGGAGGGGCGACAGGGGGGGAGACCCAGTACTTC. It is translated as CATSRGGATGGETQYF.

This chain links TRBV5-5 with TRBJ1-4, with a tentative D call TRBD1 (6 bases). This CDR3 contains 15 residues. In germline, CDR1 is SGHKS, CDR2 YYEKEE (reference sequence). Trimming took off 4 bases at V and 8 bases at J, with 18 bases between the two ends. CDR3 in DNA: TGTGCCAGCAGCCTCGGGGGGCGCGGAGACGAAAAACTGTTTTTT. Its translation: CASSLGGRGDEKLFF.